The rows below give T cell receptor beta chains drawn from one sample of a study of blood T cell repertoires in COVID-19. Some clones are missing from TCRdb's copy, which holds only in-frame ones; the method was immunoSEQ multiplex PCR. The sample holds around 60,000 clones, 75% to 85% seen once. Sequencing input: peripheral blood. The receptors here all came from a man in his fifties or sixties with COVID-19, enrolled during active disease. CDR3s include the opening cysteine and the closing phenylalanine or tryptophan. The D gene is left open where the match is weak. Clone size is given for some rows only: seen once, a few or many times, or a class if the clone is expanded.

clone_size,j_call,d_call,v_call,cdr3_nt,cdr3_aa
.,TRBJ2-7,.,TRBV28,TGTGCCACCCTGACAGACCGCTCCTACGAGCAGTACTTC,CATLTDRSYEQYF
.,TRBJ2-3,TRBD2,TRBV3-1/TRBV3-2,TGTGCCAGCAGCCAAGCACTAGCGGGTCGGTATTTT,CASSQALAGRYF
.,TRBJ1-5,TRBD1,TRBV30,TGTGCCTGGACCCCCGGGACAGGGCCTACTCAGCCCCAGCATTTT,CAWTPGTGPTQPQHF
.,TRBJ1-5,.,TRBV28,TGTGCCAGCAGTATCCAGGGTATTAGCAATCAGCCCCAGCATTTT,CASSIQGISNQPQHF
.,TRBJ1-1,TRBD1,TRBV7-2,TGTGCCAGCAGCTACCGGGACAGGCCCATGAACACTGAAGCTTTCTTT,CASSYRDRPMNTEAFF
.,TRBJ1-1,TRBD1,TRBV6-1,TGTGCCAGCAGTGAAAAATTTCACAGGGGCCTGAACACTGAAGCTTTCTTT,CASSEKFHRGLNTEAFF
.,TRBJ2-5,TRBD1,TRBV2,TGTGCCAGCAGCCGGGACAGGGTGGTAGGAGAGACCCAGTACTTC,CASSRDRVVGETQYF
.,TRBJ2-7,TRBD2,TRBV2,TGTGCCAGCAGTCCCCTAGCGGTAACCTACGAGCAGTACTTC,CASSPLAVTYEQYF
.,TRBJ2-7,.,TRBV6-6,TGTGCCAGCAGTTACTCGGAGGGCTCCTACGAGCAGTACTTC,CASSYSEGSYEQYF
.,TRBJ2-7,TRBD2,TRBV9,TGTGCCAGCAGCGTAGGGGGACTAGACCTTGGAGAGCAATACTTC,CASSVGGLDLGEQYF
.,TRBJ2-1,.,TRBV12-3/TRBV12-4,TGTGCCAGCAACGTGGGCGCGGGGAATGAGCAGTTCTTC,CASNVGAGNEQFF
.,TRBJ2-1,.,TRBV7-2,TGTGCCAGCAGCTTAGCGCGGAGTTCCCGTGAGCAGTTCTTC,CASSLARSSREQFF
.,TRBJ1-3,.,TRBV18,TGTGCCAGCTCACGGGAGATCTCTGGAAACACCATATATTTT,CASSREISGNTIYF
.,TRBJ2-2,TRBD2,TRBV7-3,TGTGCCAGCAGCTTAACGGCCGGAGCGGGAGGGCCTAGGGCCGGGGAGCTGTTTTTT,CASSLTAGAGGPRAGELFF
.,TRBJ2-3,.,TRBV28,TGTGCCAGCAGTTTAATCGCAGGGGCAGGGAGCACAGATACGCAGTATTTT,CASSLIAGAGSTDTQYF
.,TRBJ2-1,.,TRBV9,TGTGCCAGCAGCAAGGGTGGGAGCTCCTACAATGAGCAGTTCTTC,CASSKGGSSYNEQFF
few,TRBJ2-2,.,TRBV15,TGTGCCACTTCATTCTGGGGCTCGAACACCGGGGAGCTGTTTTTT,CATSFWGSNTGELFF
.,TRBJ2-1,TRBD1,TRBV6-5,TGTGCCAGCAGTTTCACAGGGGGCCCATACAATGAGCAGTTCTTC,CASSFTGGPYNEQFF
.,TRBJ1-1,.,TRBV14,TGTGCCAGCAGCCAATGGGGACAACCGAACACTGAAGCTTTCTTT,CASSQWGQPNTEAFF
.,TRBJ1-1,.,TRBV21-1,TGTGCCAGCAGCAAATGGGGGGACACTGAAGCTTTCTTT,CASSKWGDTEAFF
.,TRBJ2-3,.,TRBV19,TGTGCCAGTAGTACCACCCGAGCGGAGCGGCCTAGCACAGATACGCAGTATTTT,CASSTTRAERPSTDTQYF
few,TRBJ2-4,TRBD2,TRBV3-1/TRBV3-2,TGTGCCAGCAGCCTCATTGCCGGGAGGAAGTACTTC,CASSLIAGRKYF
once,TRBJ2-3,TRBD2,TRBV4-1,TGCGCCAGCAGCCAACTAGCGGGAGTTCGAGATACGCAGTATTTT,CASSQLAGVRDTQYF
.,TRBJ2-2,TRBD2,TRBV4-1,TGCGCCAGCAGCCCCTCGAAGGGACTAGCGAGCACCGGGGAGCTGTTTTTT,CASSPSKGLASTGELFF
.,TRBJ2-7,TRBD1,TRBV28,TGTGCCAGCAGTTTGGCGGGACAGGGTTACGAGCAGTACTTC,CASSLAGQGYEQYF
.,TRBJ1-5,.,TRBV6-2/TRBV6-3,TGTGCCAGCAGTCGGGACAATAGCAATCAGCCCCAGCATTTT,CASSRDNSNQPQHF
.,TRBJ2-7,TRBD1,TRBV14,TGTGCCAGCAGCCAAGGGGGACAGGGTTACGAGCAGTACTTC,CASSQGGQGYEQYF
.,TRBJ1-4,TRBD1,TRBV4-1,TGCGCCAGCAGCCTTCCCCCCGGGACAGGGGGCGAAAAACTGTTTTTT,CASSLPPGTGGEKLFF
.,TRBJ1-4,TRBD1,TRBV6-5,TGTGCCAGCCGACAGGGGGCTCGTGAAAAACTGTTTTTT,CASRQGAREKLFF
.,TRBJ2-7,TRBD1,TRBV7-3,TGTGCCAGCAGCGCCGGACAGGGGGGCGAGCAGTACTTC,CASSAGQGGEQYF
.,TRBJ2-3,TRBD2,TRBV3-1/TRBV3-2,TGTGCCAGCAGCCCAATAGCGGGGCTGGGGACAGATACGCAGTATTTT,CASSPIAGLGTDTQYF
once,TRBJ1-3,.,TRBV4-1,TGCGCCAGCAGCCAAGTCATTCCCTCTGGAAACACCATATATTTT,CASSQVIPSGNTIYF
.,TRBJ2-3,.,TRBV5-1,TGCGCCAGCAGCAAGACAGGAGCCACAGATACGCAGTATTTT,CASSKTGATDTQYF
.,TRBJ2-7,.,TRBV6-5,TGTGCCAGCACGGGTAGACAGGCTTCAGGGCAGTACTTC,CASTGRQASGQYF
.,TRBJ1-1,.,TRBV27,TGTGCCAGCAGGGACAGAAACCTGAACACTGAAGCTTTCTTT,CASRDRNLNTEAFF
.,TRBJ2-6,.,TRBV15,TGTGCCACCAGCAGAGAGGACAACTCTGGGGCCAACGTCCTGACTTTC,CATSREDNSGANVLTF
.,TRBJ2-7,.,TRBV7-2,TGTGCCAGCAGCTCGACAACCTACGAGCAGTACTTC,CASSSTTYEQYF
.,TRBJ2-7,.,TRBV5-5,TGTGCCAGCAGTTCAGGGATCTCCTACGAGCAGTACTTC,CASSSGISYEQYF
.,TRBJ2-7,TRBD2,TRBV7-2,TGTGCCAGCAGCTCCTCCGGGGGTAGCGGGAGTTCCGAGCAGTACTTC,CASSSSGGSGSSEQYF
.,TRBJ2-1,.,TRBV2,TGTGCCAGCAGTCGACAGAGCTCCTACAATGAGCAGTTCTTC,CASSRQSSYNEQFF
.,TRBJ2-1,TRBD2,TRBV30,TGTGCCTGTCCCCGGGGGGGGGATTACAATGAGCAGTTCTTC,CACPRGGDYNEQFF
once,TRBJ2-7,TRBD1,TRBV3-1/TRBV3-2,TGTGCCAGCAGCTCACGTCCGGGACAGAGCTCCTACGAGCAGTACTTC,CASSSRPGQSSYEQYF
medium-sized,TRBJ1-5,.,TRBV2,TGTGCCAGCAGGGGAATCCAGGGTAAGGACCAGCCCCAGCATTTT,CASRGIQGKDQPQHF
.,TRBJ2-7,.,TRBV5-6,TGTGCCAGCAGCCCGACAGACGCCGAAGACGAGCAGTACTTC,CASSPTDAEDEQYF